This TCR beta chain stems from a study of beta chain features in type 1 diabetes. Study-level background: All samples yielded 100 million to 140 million examined sorted cells.

V lost 5 bases, J lost 4 bases, and 14 bases lay in between. The CDR3 sequence is 14 residues long. The germline V gene encodes CDR1 SGHVS and CDR2 FQNEAQ. Each of the CD4+ naive, central memory, regulatory and stem cell-like memory populations was sorted via CD45RO/CCR7/CD25/CD127/CD95/CD27. The whole isolated RNA underwent reverse transcription, so sequencing captured expressed TCRB transcripts. TCRdb keeps only in-frame clones here, not all; method: immunoSEQ multiplex PCR. Counted here are 900,000 or so clones, 15% to 20% occurring once; the ten biggest clones make up 0.02% to 0.025%. Sequenced material: naive CD4+ T cells from blood. This chain joins TRBV7-8 and TRBJ2-5; possible D gene TRBD1, 5 bases. The receptor comes from a woman between 18 and 29 years old in good health. CDR3 bases: TGTGCCAGCAGCCCTAGTCCCGACAGAGAGACCCAGTACTTC. As protein: CASSPSPDRETQYF.